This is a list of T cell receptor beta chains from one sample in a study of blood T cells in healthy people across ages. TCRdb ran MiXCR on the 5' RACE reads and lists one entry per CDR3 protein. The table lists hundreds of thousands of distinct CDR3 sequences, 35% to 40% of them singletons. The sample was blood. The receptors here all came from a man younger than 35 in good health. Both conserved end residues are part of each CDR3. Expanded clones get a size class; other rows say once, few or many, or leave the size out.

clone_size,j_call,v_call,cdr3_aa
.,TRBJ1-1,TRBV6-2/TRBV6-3,CASSYAGKYTEAFF
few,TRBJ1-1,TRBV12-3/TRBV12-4,CASSLGTGRLVTEAFF
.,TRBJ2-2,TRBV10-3,CAISEGQDPGELFF
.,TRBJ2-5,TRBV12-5,CASGPRGGEETQYF
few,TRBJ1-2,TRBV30,CAWNLEGRRWDGYTF
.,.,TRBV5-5,CASSFPQSYNEQYF
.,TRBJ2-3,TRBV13,CASSSWGTGVTDTQYF
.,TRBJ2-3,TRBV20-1,CSARARAGTDTQYF
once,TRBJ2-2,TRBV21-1,CASGTFRPGRSMFGELFF
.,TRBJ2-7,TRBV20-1,CSAGGTIYEQYF
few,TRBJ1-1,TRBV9,CASSVADGTEAFF
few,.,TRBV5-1,CASSLYTGSEVNEQYF
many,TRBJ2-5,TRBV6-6,CASSRRQVQETQYF
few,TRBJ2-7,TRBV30,CAWTNPGQDISYEQYF
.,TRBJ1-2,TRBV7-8,CASSLSFNARNPYGYTF
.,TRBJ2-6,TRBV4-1,CASSPTSGRFSGANVLTF
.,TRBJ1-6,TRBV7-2,CASSPSRSSYNSPLHF
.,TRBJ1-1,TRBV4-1,CASRDLPGGNTEAFF
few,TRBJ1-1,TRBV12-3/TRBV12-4,CASSQRRGLSEAFF
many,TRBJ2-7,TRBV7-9,CASSSSSGGHDEQYF
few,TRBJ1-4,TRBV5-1,CASSLARGLEKLFF
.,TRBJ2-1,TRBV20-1,CSASGTGVNNEQLF
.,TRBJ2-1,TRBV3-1,CASSQLLTGTGSNEQFF
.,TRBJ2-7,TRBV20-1,CSAGKAVRIHEQYF
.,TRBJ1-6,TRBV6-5,CASSPTGVSPLHF
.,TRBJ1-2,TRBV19,CASRDAGQSGYTF
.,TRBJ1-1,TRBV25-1,CASISGPEAFF
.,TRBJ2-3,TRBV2,CASSGYTSTDTQYF
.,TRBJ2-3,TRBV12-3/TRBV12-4,CASRPGGGMDGTQYF
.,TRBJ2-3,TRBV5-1,CASSSRGLAGGWDTQYF
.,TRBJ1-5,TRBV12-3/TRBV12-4,CASSLTQGRPQHF
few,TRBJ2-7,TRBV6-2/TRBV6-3,CASSEGALNYEQYF
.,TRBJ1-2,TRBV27,CASSFIPLGTANYGYTF
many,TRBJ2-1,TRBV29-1,CTIQGSGMSSYNEQFF
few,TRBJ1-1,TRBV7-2,CASSRPGGREAFF
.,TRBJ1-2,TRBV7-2,CASSSSGTPNYGYTF
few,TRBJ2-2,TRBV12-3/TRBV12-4,CASIRDRDTNTGELFF
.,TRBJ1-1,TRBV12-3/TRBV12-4,CASSPSGGGIEAFF
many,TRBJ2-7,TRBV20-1,CSARGSDGYEQYF
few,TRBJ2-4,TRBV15,CATSINRETKNIQYF
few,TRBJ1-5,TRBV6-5,CASSSASHQPQHF
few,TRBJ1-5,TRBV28,CASTGGGTRPQHF
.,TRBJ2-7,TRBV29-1,CSVRKENELYF
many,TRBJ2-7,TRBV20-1,CSARVGTNDYEQYF
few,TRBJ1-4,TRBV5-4,CASSLEGVAEKLFF
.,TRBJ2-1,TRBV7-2,CASSYPKAGYHEQFF
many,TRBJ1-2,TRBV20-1,CSARGAEYGYTF
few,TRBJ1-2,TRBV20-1,CSARKSDRGLVSNYGYTF
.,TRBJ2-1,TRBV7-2,CASSFEGRYNEQFF
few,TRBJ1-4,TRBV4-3,CASSQELDNNEKLFF
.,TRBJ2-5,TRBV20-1,CSAPKGGAGQETQYF